This T cell receptor beta chain is from a study of blood T cells in healthy people across ages. Germline lookup yields CDR1 DFQATT and CDR2 SNEGSKA (reference sequence). This CDR3 contains 14 residues. V was clipped by 6 bases and J by 0 bases, with 15 bases between them. For the second PCR, which ran for roughly 7 to 11 cycles, a sample-barcoded 5' primer and a J-beta primer mix were used. Per sample, CDR3-containing paired-end reads numbered at least 2.5 million. MiXCR, run by TCRdb on the 5' RACE reads, gives a single entry per CDR3 protein. Of some 760,000 distinct CDR3 sequences in the sample, approximately 25% were seen once. Those donating, healthy Caucasian individuals from Russia, were aged 6 to 90. This same sample was also part of a study on T cells of mothers and their children. Turning to that study: When mothers and children were related, their normalized repertoire overlap, which was always slightly higher, did not differ significantly from that of unrelated pairs.

This chain connects TRBV20-1 to TRBJ2-7; D tentatively reads TRBD1 or TRBD2 (5 bases each). This TCR was recovered from a boy aged 10-17 years in good health. Sequences were obtained from blood. Written as DNA, the CDR3 is TGCAGTGCCGGGGACCCTAAGAGCTCCTACGAGCAGTACTTC. It translates to CSAGDPKSSYEQYF.